Shown below are 2 T cell receptor beta chains from a single sample sequenced in a study of regulatory T cells in long-lasting Graves disease. For TCR beta, libraries came from iRepertoire HTBI primers and Arm-PCR of CDR3 regions. TCRdb independently ran MiXCR on the multiplex PCR reads; one entry per CDR3 protein. The sample lists about 220,000 distinct CDR3 sequences; approximately 19% were seen once. Described time point: newly diagnosed GD, antithyroid drugs for less than 3 months. Scientists built the TCR library using RNA that was extracted from PBMCs. These data were also filed under a second study, of T cells in Graves' hyperthyroidism and ophthalmopathy.

Specimen: peripheral blood mononuclear cells (PBMCs), collected at new diagnosis, from a patient treated with antithyroid drugs. Source of these receptors: a woman aged 25 to 39 with Graves disease.

For this clonotype: One end of the junction does not line up with germline, which may come from a read error. The rearrangement uses TRBV3-1 and TRBJ1-1, with D unclear. Germline V gene data show CDR1 as LGHDT and CDR2 as YNNKEL (reference sequence). The CDR3 spans 13 residues. The CDR3, as DNA: TGTGCCGGCAGCCCCCCGGGAAGCACTGAAGCTTTCTTT. Its translation: CAGSPPGSTEAFF.

Many counts were recorded for this clonotype. The chain recombines TRBV2 with TRBJ2-5; TRBD1 is a possible D gene (6 bases). The CDR3 runs to 13 residues. The V and J ends lost 6 bases and 5 bases respectively, with 13 bases between them. CDR1 is SNHLY and CDR2 is FYNNEI in the germline V gene. In DNA, the CDR3 is TGTGCCAGCAGGTCTACAGGGACGGAGACCCAGTACTTC. It is translated as CASRSTGTETQYF. Based on the CDR3 plus reference TRBV2 and TRBJ2-5, the full variable domain is EPEVTQTPSHQVTQMGQEVILRCVPISNHLYFYWYRQILGQKVEFLVSFYNNEISEKSEIFDDQFSVERPDGSNFTLKIRSTKLEDSAMYFCASRSTGTETQYFGPGTRLLVL.